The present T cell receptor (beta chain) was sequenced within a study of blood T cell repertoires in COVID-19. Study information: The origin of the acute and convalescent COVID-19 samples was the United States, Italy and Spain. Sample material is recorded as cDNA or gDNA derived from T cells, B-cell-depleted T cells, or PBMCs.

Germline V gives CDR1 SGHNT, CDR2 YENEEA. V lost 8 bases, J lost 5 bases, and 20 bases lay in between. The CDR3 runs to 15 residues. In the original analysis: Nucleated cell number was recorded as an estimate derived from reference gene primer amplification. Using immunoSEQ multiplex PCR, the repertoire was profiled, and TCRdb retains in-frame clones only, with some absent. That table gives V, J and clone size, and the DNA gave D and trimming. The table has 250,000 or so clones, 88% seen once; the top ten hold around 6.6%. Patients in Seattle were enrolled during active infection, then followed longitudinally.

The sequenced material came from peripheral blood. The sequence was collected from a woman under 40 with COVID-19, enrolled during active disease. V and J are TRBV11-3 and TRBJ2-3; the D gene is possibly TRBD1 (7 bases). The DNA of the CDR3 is TGTGCCAGCGGCGCGACAGGGCGGGGTGGAGATACGCAGTATTTT. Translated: CASGATGRGGDTQYF.